Listed below are T cell receptor beta chains from one sample, sequenced in a study of T cell repertoires in cytomegalovirus infection. No antigens are known for them. One entry per CDR3 protein, called by TCRdb with MiXCR from the reads. This sample carries approximately 120,000 distinct CDR3 sequences, about 31% of them seen once, and the ten largest clones take 58%. Sequenced material: CD8+ T cells from cultured PBMCs, taken from culture after CMV antigen stimulation. Receptors were obtained from a human donor in good health (CMV status not recorded). Some clones in this sample may be carry-over from other donors' samples. CDR3s include the opening cysteine and the closing phenylalanine or tryptophan. D genes are given only for firm matches. Some rows have no size entry. The others give once, few or many, or a class for an expanded clone.

clone_size: many
j_call: TRBJ2-1
d_call: NA
v_call: TRBV7-9
cdr3_nt: TGTGCCAGCAGCCCCAGTTCGGACAGAGACTACAATGAGCAGTTCTTC
cdr3_aa: CASSPSSDRDYNEQFF

clone_size: few
j_call: TRBJ2-6
d_call: NA
v_call: TRBV7-9
cdr3_nt: TGTGCCAGCAGCCCGATGGTCCTGGGGGCCAACGTCCTGACTTTC
cdr3_aa: CASSPMVLGANVLTF

clone_size: NA
j_call: TRBJ2-1
d_call: TRBD1
v_call: TRBV18
cdr3_nt: TGTGCCAGCTCTCCGACACCGACAGGGGAAAATGAGCAGTTCTTC
cdr3_aa: CASSPTPTGENEQFF

clone_size: NA
j_call: TRBJ2-5
d_call: NA
v_call: TRBV7-6
cdr3_nt: TGTGCCAGCAGCTCGAGGGGGACTCCCGGGACCCAGTACTTC
cdr3_aa: CASSSRGTPGTQYF

clone_size: many
j_call: TRBJ1-1
d_call: TRBD1
v_call: TRBV12-3/TRBV12-4
cdr3_nt: TGTGCCAGCAGTCGAACAGGGGGGCGAAACACTGAAGCTTTCTTT
cdr3_aa: CASSRTGGRNTEAFF

clone_size: few
j_call: TRBJ1-5
d_call: NA
v_call: TRBV12-3/TRBV12-4
cdr3_nt: TGTGCCAGCAGTGACGGACGGGCGTATAGCAATCAGCCCCAGCATTTT
cdr3_aa: CASSDGRAYSNQPQHF

clone_size: NA
j_call: TRBJ2-3
d_call: TRBD2
v_call: TRBV27
cdr3_nt: TGTGCCAGCAGTCCGGGGGGAGGCCCTAGCACAGATACGCAGTATTTT
cdr3_aa: CASSPGGGPSTDTQYF

clone_size: NA
j_call: TRBJ1-1
d_call: NA
v_call: TRBV2
cdr3_nt: TGTGCCAGCAGCTCCAGCCTGATTCCCGGCCGGGACCGGGCGGGGAACACTGAAGCTTTCTTT
cdr3_aa: CASSSSLIPGRDRAGNTEAFF

clone_size: NA
j_call: TRBJ2-7
d_call: NA
v_call: TRBV20-1
cdr3_nt: TGCAGTGCTAGAGATCTCCGACGGGATACCTACGAGCAGTACTTC
cdr3_aa: CSARDLRRDTYEQYF

clone_size: few
j_call: TRBJ1-1
d_call: NA
v_call: TRBV12-3/TRBV12-4
cdr3_nt: TGTGCCAGCAACCGAGGGGATGGGAAGACTGAAGCTTTCTTT
cdr3_aa: CASNRGDGKTEAFF

clone_size: few
j_call: TRBJ2-5
d_call: NA
v_call: TRBV5-4
cdr3_nt: TGTGCCAGCAGCTTATTGAACAGTCCAGAGACCCAGTACTTC
cdr3_aa: CASSLLNSPETQYF

clone_size: NA
j_call: TRBJ2-1
d_call: NA
v_call: TRBV12-3/TRBV12-4
cdr3_nt: TGTGCCAGCAGTTTAAGGCAGGCGGATGAGCAGTTCTTC
cdr3_aa: CASSLRQADEQFF

clone_size: NA
j_call: TRBJ2-6
d_call: NA
v_call: TRBV7-3
cdr3_nt: TGTGCCAGCAGCTTAGACCATGGGGCCAACGTCCTGACTTTC
cdr3_aa: CASSLDHGANVLTF

clone_size: NA
j_call: TRBJ2-3
d_call: NA
v_call: TRBV12-3/TRBV12-4
cdr3_nt: TGTGCCAGCAGCTTCCGGGGGAGTCACACAGATACGCAGTATTTT
cdr3_aa: CASSFRGSHTDTQYF

clone_size: few
j_call: TRBJ2-7
d_call: NA
v_call: TRBV4-1
cdr3_nt: TGCGCCAGCAGCCACGGCTACGAGCAGTACTTC
cdr3_aa: CASSHGYEQYF

clone_size: NA
j_call: TRBJ1-2
d_call: NA
v_call: TRBV12-3/TRBV12-4
cdr3_nt: TGTGCCAGCAGTCAGGGGCCCGATGGGGGCTACACCTTC
cdr3_aa: CASSQGPDGGYTF

clone_size: few
j_call: TRBJ1-6
d_call: NA
v_call: TRBV10-2
cdr3_nt: TGCGCCAGCAGTGACAGACGGTCACCCCTCCACTTT
cdr3_aa: CASSDRRSPLHF

clone_size: NA
j_call: TRBJ1-2
d_call: NA
v_call: TRBV6-2/TRBV6-3
cdr3_nt: TGTGCCAGCAGTTGGGGGAGAAACTATGGCTACACCTTC
cdr3_aa: CASSWGRNYGYTF

clone_size: once
j_call: TRBJ1-6
d_call: NA
v_call: TRBV4-1
cdr3_nt: TGCGCCAGCAGCCAAGCTCCAAGCTCCTATAATTCACCCCTCCACTTT
cdr3_aa: CASSQAPSSYNSPLHF

clone_size: NA
j_call: TRBJ2-7
d_call: TRBD1
v_call: TRBV18
cdr3_nt: TGTGCCAGCCACCCGACAGGGACCCTCTACGAGCAGTACTTC
cdr3_aa: CASHPTGTLYEQYF

clone_size: NA
j_call: TRBJ2-1
d_call: TRBD2
v_call: TRBV5-1
cdr3_nt: TGCGCCAGCAGCTGGCGGGGGGGCGTAAATGAGCAGTTCTTC
cdr3_aa: CASSWRGGVNEQFF

clone_size: NA
j_call: TRBJ2-7
d_call: TRBD2
v_call: TRBV3-1
cdr3_nt: TGTGCCAGCAGCCAAGGTCCATACGGGAGGGACACAACCTACGAGCAGTACTTC
cdr3_aa: CASSQGPYGRDTTYEQYF

clone_size: NA
j_call: TRBJ2-3
d_call: NA
v_call: TRBV20-1
cdr3_nt: TGCAGTGCTAGAGATCTGAGGGGGGGTAGCACAGATACGCAGTATTTT
cdr3_aa: CSARDLRGGSTDTQYF

clone_size: NA
j_call: TRBJ2-5
d_call: NA
v_call: TRBV12-5
cdr3_nt: TGTGCTAGTGGTTTTAGGGGCAGACAAGAGACCCAGTACTTC
cdr3_aa: CASGFRGRQETQYF

clone_size: NA
j_call: TRBJ2-3
d_call: NA
v_call: TRBV4-1
cdr3_nt: TGCGCCAGCAGCCCCGGCAGGGCTTCTAGCACAGATACGCAGTATTTT
cdr3_aa: CASSPGRASSTDTQYF

clone_size: NA
j_call: TRBJ2-7
d_call: NA
v_call: TRBV12-3/TRBV12-4
cdr3_nt: TGTGCCAGCAGTGCGAGCCTGGCAGGGGCCTACGAGCAGTACTTC
cdr3_aa: CASSASLAGAYEQYF

clone_size: few
j_call: TRBJ2-1
d_call: TRBD1
v_call: TRBV6-1
cdr3_nt: TGTGCCAGCAGTTATGAGCCAGGGGGCTTCCTCAATGAGCAGTTCTTC
cdr3_aa: CASSYEPGGFLNEQFF

clone_size: NA
j_call: TRBJ1-4
d_call: NA
v_call: TRBV6-1
cdr3_nt: TGTGCCAGCAGTGAATTTCGGGCCTACTCAGGAGAAAAACTGTTTTTT
cdr3_aa: CASSEFRAYSGEKLFF

clone_size: NA
j_call: TRBJ2-1
d_call: TRBD2
v_call: TRBV5-1
cdr3_nt: TGCGCCAGCAGCTGGACTAGCGGGGGCACAAACAATGAGCAGTTCTTC
cdr3_aa: CASSWTSGGTNNEQFF

clone_size: NA
j_call: TRBJ2-2
d_call: NA
v_call: TRBV10-3
cdr3_nt: TGTGCCATCAGGTACTCAGCAGGCACCGGGGAGCTGTTTTTT
cdr3_aa: CAIRYSAGTGELFF

clone_size: NA
j_call: TRBJ2-1
d_call: NA
v_call: TRBV7-9
cdr3_nt: TGTGCCAGCAGCTTGATGAGGGCGAGAGGGTTGCACAAGCAGTTCTTC
cdr3_aa: CASSLMRARGLHKQFF

clone_size: NA
j_call: TRBJ1-5
d_call: NA
v_call: TRBV2
cdr3_nt: TGTGCCAGCAGTGAACGTGGGGGACGGACTAAGTATAGCAATCAGCCCCAGCATTTT
cdr3_aa: CASSERGGRTKYSNQPQHF

clone_size: NA
j_call: TRBJ2-7
d_call: NA
v_call: TRBV27
cdr3_nt: TGTGCCAGCAGTTGGGCAGGGCGATCTTCGTACGAGCAGTACTTC
cdr3_aa: CASSWAGRSSYEQYF

clone_size: NA
j_call: TRBJ2-7
d_call: NA
v_call: TRBV7-9
cdr3_nt: TGTGCCAGCAGCTTCCCAGGTCCTGCCTACGAGCAGTACTTC
cdr3_aa: CASSFPGPAYEQYF

clone_size: NA
j_call: TRBJ2-7
d_call: NA
v_call: TRBV20-1
cdr3_nt: TGCAGTGCTCTGGAACGTTGGACAGTCCCCTACGAGCAGTACTTC
cdr3_aa: CSALERWTVPYEQYF

clone_size: NA
j_call: TRBJ2-3
d_call: TRBD2
v_call: TRBV14
cdr3_nt: TGTGCCAGCAGCCCAGTTGGAGCGGGGGACACAGATACGCAGTATTTT
cdr3_aa: CASSPVGAGDTDTQYF

clone_size: NA
j_call: TRBJ2-1
d_call: TRBD1
v_call: TRBV6-1
cdr3_nt: TGTGCCAGCGAAAGAGGTGCAGGGGGCACGAATGAGCAGTTCTTC
cdr3_aa: CASERGAGGTNEQFF

clone_size: NA
j_call: TRBJ2-7
d_call: NA
v_call: TRBV6-2/TRBV6-3
cdr3_nt: TGTGCCAGCAGGGAGAGGGACCCTAGCTCCTACGAGCAGTACTTC
cdr3_aa: CASRERDPSSYEQYF

clone_size: NA
j_call: TRBJ1-2
d_call: NA
v_call: TRBV4-3
cdr3_nt: TGCGCCAGCAGCGAGGCCAGAGGGACTGTCTATGGCTACACCTTC
cdr3_aa: CASSEARGTVYGYTF

clone_size: NA
j_call: TRBJ2-1
d_call: NA
v_call: TRBV7-2
cdr3_nt: TGTGCCAGCAGCTTAGCGTGGGCTAACCAATACAATGAGCAGTTCTTC
cdr3_aa: CASSLAWANQYNEQFF